This T cell receptor (beta chain) was recovered during a study of blood T cell repertoires in COVID-19. The overall study: Whether acute or convalescent, the COVID-19 samples came from the United States, Italy and Spain. Sources were T cells, B-cell-depleted T cells, or PBMCs; the material itself was cDNA or gDNA.

Per the study methods: Reference gene primer amplification yielded estimated nucleated cell counts. Produced via immunoSEQ multiplex PCR; TCRdb's table is partial and in-frame only. The DNA was the basis for D and trimming; V, J and clone size are from that table. This table holds approximately 460,000 clones, roughly 89% found once. On this clone itself: The sample has other DNA sequences that encode this CDR3 too.

Between the trimmed V and J ends, which lost 2 bases and 4 bases, there was a span of 9 bases. The CDR3 length is 14 residues. In germline, CDR1 is MNHEY, CDR2 SVGAGI. During active infection, Seattle patients enrolled and were then monitored through disease. This chain uses TRBV6-5 with TRBJ1-3; tentative D call: TRBD1 (5 bases). The sequencing input was peripheral blood. The clonotype comes from a man younger than 30 with COVID-19, enrolled during active disease. CDR3 nucleotide sequence: TGTGCCAGCAGTTACGGGGCAGGGGGAAACACCATATATTTT. Its protein product is CASSYGAGGNTIYF.